These 20 T cell receptor beta chains share one sample of origin, sequenced in a study of blood T cells in healthy people across ages. Through a sample-barcoded 5' primer and a J-beta primer mix, a second PCR was run for about 6 to 12 cycles. TCRdb re-called the 5' RACE reads through MiXCR, storing one row per CDR3 protein. The sample contains just under 750,000 distinct CDR3 sequences, about 24% of which appear only once. Material: blood. Receptor source: an older man in good health.

This clonotype was seen only a few times. The J gene is TRBJ2-7, the V gene TRBV10-3; no reliable D call. Germline loops: CDR1 ENHRY, CDR2 SYGVKD. The CDR3 consists of 12 residues. V gave up 2 bases and J gave up 3 bases, with 5 bases separating them. CDR3 protein: CAISEGNYEQYF. CDR3 DNA sequence: TGTGCCATCAGTGAGGGGAACTACGAGCAGTACTTC.

This clonotype was seen a handful of times. The chain employs TRBV12-3 or TRBV12-4 and TRBJ1-3; D possibly corresponds to TRBD1 (6 bases). The CDR3 runs to 15 residues. V was trimmed by 6 bases and J by 1 base, leaving 13 bases between them. CDR3 bases: TGTGCCAGCAGGACGACAGGTGCATCTGGAAACACCATATATTTT. This codes for CASRTTGASGNTIYF.

V gene TRBV20-1 combines with J gene TRBJ2-3, with D maybe TRBD1 (6 bases). Germline CDR1 and CDR2: DFQATT and SNEGSKA (reference sequence). V was cut by 5 bases and J by 0 bases, with 15 bases left in between. CDR3 length: 15 residues. Written as DNA, the CDR3 is TGCAGTGCTGTAGACAGGCACACTAGCACAGATACGCAGTATTTT. Amino acid sequence: CSAVDRHTSTDTQYF.

This clonotype has just a few counts. The V and J genes are TRBV29-1 and TRBJ2-5; D gene ambiguous. Judging by the DNA end, TRBJ2-1 fits better; the J call may be wrong. Germline V gene data show CDR1 as SQVTM and CDR2 as ANQGSEA. This CDR3 has 14 residues. DNA for the CDR3: TGCAGCGTTGAAGAAGGGTCGGGTGGGCTTGAGCAGTTCTTC. Its protein is CSVEEGSGGLEQFF.

The chain joins TRBV3-1 to TRBJ1-1; no definite D call. The CDR3 sequence is 13 residues long. Germline CDR1 is LGHDT and CDR2 is YNNKEL (reference sequence). V was trimmed by 3 bases and J by 3 bases, leaving 8 bases between them. CDR3 coding DNA: TGTGCCAGCAGCCAGGGAGCTCACACTGAAGCTTTCTTT. Translating it yields CASSQGAHTEAFF.

In its sample, this clonotype was seen once. The chain carries TRBV18 and TRBJ1-6; 9 bases are shared with TRBD1. Germline lookup yields CDR1 KGHSH and CDR2 LQKENI. The length of the CDR3 is 16 residues. V gave up 2 bases and J gave up 9 bases; unmatched junction bases: 8. The CDR3 region is CASSPLGQGNSSPLHF. The DNA of the CDR3 is TGTGCCAGCTCACCATTGGGACAGGGTAATTCTTCACCCCTCCACTTT.

This clonotype was recorded many times. J is TRBJ2-1 and V is TRBV7-2, with 9 nucleotides matching TRBD2. Germline V gene data show CDR1 as SGHTA and CDR2 as FQGNSA. J was trimmed by 3 bases and V by 11 bases; bases with no gene match: 8. The CDR3 covers 14 residues. CDR3 region: CASTVAGVYNEQFF. The CDR3 nucleotides are TGTGCCTCAACGGTAGCGGGAGTCTACAATGAGCAGTTCTTC.

The chain recombines TRBV12-3 or TRBV12-4 with TRBJ2-7; 7 nucleotides align to TRBD1. V lost 6 bases to trimming and J lost 3 bases; unmatched junction nucleotides: 5. The length of the CDR3 is 13 residues. The CDR3 coding sequence is TGTGCCAGCAGGGCGGACAGGAGCTACGAGCAGTACTTC. Amino acids: CASRADRSYEQYF.

This chain connects TRBV10-3 to TRBJ2-3; 8 nucleotides line up with TRBD1. The length of the CDR3 is 17 residues. Looked up from germline, CDR1 is ENHRY and CDR2 is SYGVKD. Germline trimming cut 6 bases from V and 2 bases from J; bases unmatched to any gene: 13. The chain's CDR3 is CAIRKKTGEAATDTQYF. CDR3 DNA sequence: TGTGCCATCAGGAAAAAGACAGGGGAGGCCGCCACAGATACGCAGTATTTT.

The CDR3 region is CASSPGQGDKQYF. The CDR3 DNA reads TGTGCCAGCTCACCCGGACAGGGGGATAAGCAGTACTTC. V is TRBV18 and J is TRBJ2-1; 10 bases line up with TRBD1. The J call could be wrong; TRBJ2-7 is a better fit for the DNA end. CDR3 length: 13 amino acids. The germline V gene has CDR1 KGHSH and CDR2 LQKENI.

This clonotype was seen a handful of times. The chain links TRBV27 to TRBJ1-2; D is possibly TRBD1 (5 bases). The germline gives CDR1 MNHEY, CDR2 SMNVEV (reference sequence). The V gene lost 6 bases and the J gene lost 3 bases, with 14 bases spanning the gap. The CDR3 runs to 14 residues. The CDR3 is CASRLSAGHYGYTF. CDR3 DNA: TGTGCCAGCAGGCTAAGTGCAGGGCACTATGGCTACACCTTC.

V is TRBV5-5 and J is TRBJ1-5, with D hard to call. V lost 0 bases and J lost 4, with 5 bases in between. The CDR3 consists of 13 residues. The germline V gene encodes CDR1 SGHKS and CDR2 YYEKEE (reference sequence). This CDR3 reads CASSLDWNQPQHF. The CDR3 region has the DNA TGTGCCAGCAGCTTGGATTGGAATCAGCCCCAGCATTTT.

This clonotype came up a few times. This chain connects TRBV19 to TRBJ1-5, with D uncertain. Germline-derived CDR1 and CDR2 are LNHDA and SQIVND (reference sequence). The CDR3 is 15 amino acids. V was pared by 6 bases and J by 0 bases, with 12 bases between. CDR3 sequence (DNA): TGTGCCAGTAGAGTCTGGGCCCTTAGCAATCAGCCCCAGCATTTT. It yields the protein CASRVWALSNQPQHF.

This clonotype came up a few times. The chain carries TRBV12-3 or TRBV12-4 and TRBJ2-3, with 10 bases aligning to TRBD2. CDR3 size: 15 residues. Trimming at V came to 6 bases and at J to 0 bases, leaving 3 bases not matched to a gene. The CDR3, as DNA: TGTGCCAGCAGGGCAGCGGGAGGGAGCACAGATACGCAGTATTTT. Encoded protein: CASRAAGGSTDTQYF.

Of note for this clonotype: No conserved phenylalanine or tryptophan ends this CDR3, so it is likely a read error. The chain uses TRBV20-1 and TRBJ2-7; 13 nucleotides match TRBD2. Germline values: CDR1 DFQATT, CDR2 SNEGSKA (reference sequence). Trimming cost V 4 bases and J 3 bases; bases outside gene matches: 6. The CDR3 covers 15 residues. CDR3 sequence: CSAISGTSGVYEQYI. CDR3 bases: TGCAGTGCTATCTCCGGGACTAGCGGGGTCTACGAGCAGTACATC.

The chain employs TRBV27 and TRBJ1-6; D uncertain. CDR1 and CDR2 from the germline V gene are MNHEY and SMNVEV (reference sequence). Trimming took off 2 bases at V and 10 bases at J, with 9 bases between the two ends. The CDR3 runs 13 residues. CDR3 sequence (DNA): TGTGCCAGCAGTTTAACGGTGGGGTCACCCCTCCACTTT. It codes for CASSLTVGSPLHF.

The V call is TRBV20-1, the J call TRBJ2-4, with D perhaps matching TRBD1 (6 bases). The germline V and J ends were trimmed by 6 bases and 0 bases, with 21 bases remaining between them. CDR1 DFQATT and CDR2 SNEGSKA come from the germline V gene (reference sequence). The CDR3 has 17 amino acids. This chain's CDR3 is CSALRSHRVLAKNIQYF. The CDR3 bases are TGCAGTGCCCTACGGAGCCACAGGGTACTAGCCAAAAACATTCAGTACTTC.

A note on this clonotype: The conserved phenylalanine or tryptophan normally closing the CDR3 is absent here, so this likely arose from a read error. The chain is built from TRBV7-2 and TRBJ1-5, with D possibly TRBD1 on 6 matching bases. From germline, CDR1 is SGHTA and CDR2 FQGNSA. V lost 3 bases, J lost 7 bases, and 13 bases lay in between. CDR3 size: 14 residues. The DNA for the CDR3 is TGTGCCAGCAGCTTGGGACTGGGGGGCCAGCCCCAGCATTTG. This gives the protein CASSLGLGGQPQHL.

This clonotype was observed a few times. This chain joins TRBV19 and TRBJ1-5; the D is unclear. Germline CDR1 and CDR2: LNHDA and SQIVND (reference sequence). Trimming took off 7 bases at V and 2 bases at J, with 9 bases between the two ends. The CDR3 loop spans 13 amino acids. The CDR3, as DNA: TGTGCCAGTAATCTGAGGGGCAATCAGCCCCAGCATTTT. Encoded protein: CASNLRGNQPQHF.

The sample holds a few counts of this clonotype. The chain is built from TRBV20-1 and TRBJ1-1; a weak D match, TRBD1 (6 bases). The V and J ends lost 0 bases and 5 bases respectively, with 13 bases between them. Germline CDR1 reads DFQATT; CDR2 reads SNEGSKA (reference sequence). The CDR3 contains 14 residues. The CDR3 reads CSARDRGIRTEAFF. For the CDR3, the DNA is TGCAGTGCTAGAGATAGGGGGATTAGGACTGAAGCTTTCTTT.